This record looks at one T cell receptor beta chain sequence and its context. The antigen remains unidentified. Coverage ceases 3 residues before the CDR3 finishes, and the germline J gene fills in the end. The entry originates in a study of Tregs in tolerant kidney transplant recipients. Study conclusions and caveats: Validation in larger populations is needed because few patients were studied.

J lost 5 bases, V lost 4 bases, and 13 bases had no gene match. The CDR3 consists of 16 residues. In germline, CDR1 is SGHRS, CDR2 YFSETQ. Recipients received nonmyeloablative bone marrow transplants from related graft donors, with transient mixed chimerism. CD4+CD25+CD127- Tregs, CD4+CD25- non-Tregs, CD4 and CD8 cells were sorted. The repertoire was sequenced with immunoSEQ multiplex PCR; TCRdb's copy has only in-frame clones and lacks some. The sample features around 30,000 clones, with 1.8% in its top ten. This TCR derives from a human patient who received a combined kidney and bone marrow transplant. The graft donor may be the source of some T cells. The sample here was CD4+ T cells from blood (PBMCs), taken 24 months after the transplant. This chain links TRBV5-1 with TRBJ2-3; TRBD1 matches at 7 bases. The CDR3 reads CASSLPQGGGGDTQYF. The sequenced CDR3 bases are TGCGCCAGCAGCCTACCCCAAGGGGGCGGTGGAGATACG.